This T cell receptor beta chain was sequenced during a study of cytomegalovirus exposure and HLA in healthy donors (TCRdb year 2017). General notes on the study: In an earlier analysis of some 550 of the donors, 276 Gb of sequence data and some 120 million unique TCR beta sequences from roughly 180 million T cells were reported. Approximately 300 gigabases of sequencing data and around 88 million unique TCR sequences made up an early release that covered fewer than 650 HLA-typed donors. A later genetic analysis took genome-wide SNP genotypes for about three fifths of the 666 donors and used that subset as a discovery cohort. A few DR-DQ haplotypes were treated as single units for association and clustering because of strong linkage in the cohort. Along with the approximately 700-subject first cohort, a separate validation cohort of over a hundred different subjects was used. The study aimed to test whether cataloging public T cell receptors could reveal signatures of past pathogen exposure. Both class I and class II loci were covered by HLA typing, at four-digit resolution. Across roughly 420 genotyped donors of the cohort, an average of roughly 230,000 unique TCR beta nucleotide sequences per donor were sequenced, and approximately 17% of those sequences were non-productive. The T cell repertoires of 670 or so subjects were profiled by immunosequencing and related to cytomegalovirus serostatus. High-throughput TCR immunosequencing, statistical association of individual TCRs with disease status, and machine learning were combined to predict cytomegalovirus infection status. Typing coverage varied by locus: roughly 629-640 donors for A, B, C, DRB1 and DQB1; roughly 520 for DQA1; 600 to 610 for DPA1; roughly 450 for DPB1. Of the approximately 400 genotyped donors, 75% to 85% were placed in the genetic ancestry cluster associated with self-reported Caucasian donors. In an earlier analysis of 500 to 650 of the donors, high-throughput TCR beta sequencing was used to judge whether each TCR beta V gene segment behaved as functional or pseudogenic. Donor age, sex, ethnicity and CMV serostatus were collected together with the repertoire data. Every repertoire in the discovery cohort had been generated on one and the same sequencing platform. The later analysis used no new phenotypic data to find candidate immune exposures, relying instead on TCR beta sequences and their occurrence across donors. A later analysis re-examined previously published TCR beta repertoires from several hundred donors and added high-resolution HLA genotyping to investigate patterns of TCR occurrence. General findings and caveats noted by the study authors: Most TCR sequences were seen in very few donors, while some public TCRs were found in many individuals. According to a later genetic analysis, donors in an Asian-associated ancestry cluster had fewer N-insertions in productive TCRs than the roughly 700-donor mean. When HLA alleles, especially DR and DQ, strongly co-occurred, attributing TCR associations to individual alleles was difficult. A cluster of highly shared sequence variants was judged likely to represent a technical artifact of the sequencing pipeline. In a later genetic analysis, a missense DCLRE1C variant was associated with V-gene and J-gene trimming of TCR beta chains, and the association was replicated in an independent cohort. Linkage disequilibrium might explain the correlated functional status among segregating V segments, but an unknown experimental factor could not be excluded. An earlier analysis of approximately 570 of the donors showed that most TCR beta V segments appeared in productive rearrangements either about 87% or about 30% of the time, which broadly matched IMGT annotations. The presence/absence analyses assumed that sequencing depth was roughly uniform across donors, and that assumption may not be true. According to a later analysis, parvovirus B19, influenza, CMV and Epstein-Barr virus appeared linked to several top co-occurrence clusters. CMV serostatus was the only immune exposure information available for the cohort. In a later analysis, HLA-associated TCR beta chains were found to be more clonally expanded and to have lower generation probabilities than equally common non-associated chains. A further reported finding was that TCR beta sequences accurately predicted the HLA-A and HLA-B alleles for most subjects in the first cohort. A later analysis found that TCR association rates varied across HLA loci, with DRB1 alleles showing the most associated TCRs and HLA-C alleles the fewest. The authors suggested that the approach could potentially be generalized to other disease states and immunological phenotypes. Because counts were too low, 15 to 20 rarely observed V segments, including chromosome 9 orphons, were left out of the earlier analysis of several hundred of the donors. Cytomegalovirus status was reported to be diagnosed by the classifier with high specificity and sensitivity in both the original and validation cohorts. A total of around 150 TCR beta chains were listed by the study as associated with cytomegalovirus. Because HLA typing was missing for some donors at each locus, association tests included only the typed subset. In vitro tests confirmed that a few of the cytomegalovirus-associated TCR beta chains recognize cytomegalovirus antigens. Most CMV-associated TCR beta chains appeared to be HLA-restricted in a later analysis, and the HLA associations seemed to be driven largely by CMV exposure. Some IMGT-functional V segments, including TRBV6-2 and TRBV6-3, could not be told apart with the 87-base-pair reads, so those segments were excluded. The cohort was sequenced for TCR beta chains only, and without alpha or paired-chain data the features that could be detected were limited. A later analysis associated 16,951 TCR beta sequences with specific HLA alleles at a false discovery rate of 0.05.

The cohort was made up of 666 healthy bone marrow donors. All cohort members were sampled while nominally healthy, although unrecorded immune exposures were likely present. The donor tested CMV seropositive and was one of the 289 seropositive cohort members. A peripheral blood sample was collected from each donor, and TCR beta sequencing was performed on peripheral blood mononuclear cells. The Qiagen DNeasy Blood Extraction Kit was used to extract genomic DNA from the blood cell samples. This clone was seen a handful of times. This clone's antigen is unknown. Base qualities are not provided; no much larger clone lies one nucleotide away. V is reduced by 0 bases and J by 11 bases, leaving a spacing of 22 bases between them. The CDR3 has 16 amino acids, counting the end cysteine and phenylalanine. The DNA shown is the 48-base CDR3, in frame from base 1. The germline V gene yields LGHNA for CDR1 and YSLEER for CDR2.

The library came from the immunoSEQ multiplex PCR assay. The multiplex PCR relied on a mix of 60 forward primers for TCR Vbeta segments and 13 reverse primers for TCR Jbeta segments. Amplification of the CDR3 region of rearranged TCR beta genes was performed with a multiplex PCR assay on genomic DNA. The amplified TCR beta libraries were sequenced on the Illumina HiSeq System as 87-base-pair reads. The authors processed their data as follows. A later analysis counted around 72 million unique TCR beta chains across the 690 or so repertoires, and 9.5 million to 11 million of these chains were shared by at least two donors. To remove PCR and sequencing errors, raw reads were error-corrected and collapsed into unique sequences using a nearest-neighbor algorithm that merged closely related sequences. To assign V, D and J gene segments, CDR3 sequences were aligned to IMGT reference sequences. Each retained sequence needed at least a six-nucleotide match to both a V gene segment and a J gene segment. Rearrangements were called productive when the CDR3 lacked stop codons and stayed in frame with V and J; all others were non-productive. Following IMGT convention, CDR3 was defined as the stretch from the second conserved V-encoded cysteine to the conserved J-encoded phenylalanine. In an earlier analysis of approximately 590 of the donors, sequences lacking an unambiguous match to a single V gene segment were excluded. In an earlier analysis of approximately 590 of the donors, a V segment was called functional when productive rearrangements were above 56.7%, and segregating when the standard deviation between donors exceeded 5%. A statistical classification framework was built to diagnose cytomegalovirus status from the catalog of TCR beta chain sequences. In a later analysis, V and J genes were assigned by comparing TCR nucleotide sequences against IMGT/GENE-DB human TR gene sequences. Using the TCRdist pipeline, a later analysis assigned CDR3 sequences along with most-parsimonious VDJ recombination scenarios. In a later analysis, each TCR beta chain was defined by its CDR3 amino acid sequence together with its V-gene family, and reads lacking a unique V-gene family were excluded. To address suspected cross-contamination and a sequencing artifact, a later analysis removed 450 to 700 highly shared, low-generation-probability nucleotide sequences. In a later analysis, a clonal expansion index was calculated for each public chain from normalized within-repertoire ranks of inferred template counts. In a later analysis, generation probabilities were computed with a VDJ recombination model fitted to out-of-frame rearrangements, and the resulting probabilities were checked against IGoR. In a later analysis, hypergeometric tests were used to score TCR-TCR, TCR-HLA and TCR-CMV co-occurrence, with a repertoire-size bias correction applied to TCR pairs. In a later analysis, false discovery rates were estimated by permuting HLA or CMV assignments 20 times. In a later analysis, co-occurring TCRs were grouped using DBSCAN, with TCRdist sequence similarity added in when clustering inside HLA-allele-positive subsets. For co-occurrence clustering, repertoires with fewer than 30,000 or more than 120,000 public chains were excluded, along with a handful of repertoires with anomalous nucleotide sharing. The table comes from immuneACCESS by way of TCRdb, which keeps in-frame sequences with V and J called. Part of the clones is missing from these tables; in studies checked, under half for an unresolved V gene and the rest for unknown reasons. V, J and clone size are those of that table, while D and trimming were read from the DNA. The sample table records 190,000 or so clones; about four fifths of these occur just once. Approximately 0.4% of the sample rests with the top ten.

Sequences were obtained from PBMCs. Recombination linked TRBV4-3 to TRBJ2-5; TRBD1 is a weak D gene call, 5 bases matching. This TCR derives from a male donor in good health and CMV-seropositive. The CDR3 region: CASSQDLTGEPPKQYF. The bases read TGCGCCAGCAGCCAAGATCTAACAGGAGAACCCCCTAAGCAGTACTTC.